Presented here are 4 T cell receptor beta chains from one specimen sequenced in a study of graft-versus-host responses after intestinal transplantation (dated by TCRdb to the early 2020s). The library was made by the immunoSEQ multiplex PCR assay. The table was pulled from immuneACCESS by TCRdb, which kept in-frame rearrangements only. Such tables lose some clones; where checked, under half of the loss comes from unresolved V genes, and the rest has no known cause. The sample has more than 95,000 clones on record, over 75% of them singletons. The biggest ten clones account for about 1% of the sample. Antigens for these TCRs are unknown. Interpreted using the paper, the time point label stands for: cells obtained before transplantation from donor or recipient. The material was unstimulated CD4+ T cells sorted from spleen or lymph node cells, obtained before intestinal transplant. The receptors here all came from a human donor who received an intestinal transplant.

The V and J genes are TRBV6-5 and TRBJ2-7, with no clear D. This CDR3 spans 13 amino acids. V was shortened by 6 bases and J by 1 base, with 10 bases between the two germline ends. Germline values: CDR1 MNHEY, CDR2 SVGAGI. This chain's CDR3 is CASRGRLSYEQYF. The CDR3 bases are TGTGCCAGCAGAGGACGCCTTTCCTACGAGCAGTACTTC.

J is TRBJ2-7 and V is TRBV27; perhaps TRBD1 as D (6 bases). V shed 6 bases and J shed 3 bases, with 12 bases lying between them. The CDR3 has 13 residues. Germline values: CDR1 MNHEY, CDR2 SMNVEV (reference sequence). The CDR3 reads CASSRTRGYEQYF. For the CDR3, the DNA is TGTGCCAGCAGCCGAACCAGGGGCTACGAGCAGTACTTC.

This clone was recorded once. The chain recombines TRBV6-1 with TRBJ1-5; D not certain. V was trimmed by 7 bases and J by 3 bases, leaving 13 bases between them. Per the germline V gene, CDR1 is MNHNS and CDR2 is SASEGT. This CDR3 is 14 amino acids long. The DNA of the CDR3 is TGTGCCAGCAACCCCTGGGGATCCAATCAGCCCCAGCATTTT. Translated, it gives CASNPWGSNQPQHF.

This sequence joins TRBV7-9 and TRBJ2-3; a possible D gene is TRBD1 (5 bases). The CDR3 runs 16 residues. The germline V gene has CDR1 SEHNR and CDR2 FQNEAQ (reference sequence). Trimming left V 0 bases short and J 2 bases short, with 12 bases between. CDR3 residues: CASSLAVGPNTDTQYF. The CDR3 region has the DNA TGTGCCAGCAGCTTAGCGGTGGGGCCCAACACAGATACGCAGTATTTT.